Shown below are 25 T cell receptor beta chains from a single sample sequenced in a study of glioma-infiltrating T cells after dendritic cell vaccination. TCRdb's table, derived via immunoSEQ multiplex PCR, lists solely in-frame clones and lacks some. The repertoire consists of approximately 64,000 clones, with 80% to 85% occurring once and the leading ten covering less than 9.5%. The source material was blood, sampled before dendritic cell vaccination. All receptors derive from a human donor with glioblastoma.

The chain carries TRBV20-1 and TRBJ2-5; 8 nucleotides line up with TRBD2. Germline V gene lookup returns CDR1 DFQATT and CDR2 SNEGSKA (reference sequence). The V segment lost 2 bases and the J segment 7 bases; nucleotides outside the gene matches: 0. The CDR3 sequence is 11 residues long. The CDR3 DNA reads as TGCAGTGCTAGAACTAGCGGGACCCAGTACTTC. Translation gives CSARTSGTQYF.

The CDR3 DNA reads as TGCGCCAGCCTACCTGGGGGGGGGCCGGACACCATATATTTT. Protein sequence: CASLPGGGPDTIYF. The chain uses TRBV10-2 and TRBJ1-3; tentatively, D is TRBD1 (6 bases). This CDR3 is built from 14 residues. In germline, CDR1 is WSHSY, CDR2 SAAADI. The V end was cut by 8 bases, the J end by 8 bases, with 19 bases between.

The sample holds a few counts of this clone. The chain uses TRBV12-5 and TRBJ2-7; D call uncertain. The CDR3 totals 11 residues. Germline-derived CDR1 and CDR2 are LGHNT and FRNRAP. Trimming stripped 5 bases from V and 3 bases from J, with 5 bases between. CDR3 region: CASGPCYEQYF. The CDR3 bases are TGTGCTAGTGGTCCTTGCTACGAGCAGTACTTC. Full variable domain (remainder filled in from reference TRBV12-5 and TRBJ2-7): DARVTQTPRHKVTEMGQEVTMRCQPILGHNTVFWYRQTMMQGLELLAYFRNRAPLDDSGMPKDRFSAEMPDATLATLKIQPSEPRDSAVYFCASGPCYEQYFGPGTRLTVT.

The chain uses TRBV6-5 and TRBJ2-7, with 8 bases lining up with TRBD2. CDR3 size: 13 residues. Germline V CDR1 and CDR2: MNHEY, SVGAGI. The J segment lost 3 bases and the V segment lost 2 bases, leaving 0 bases of the junction unmatched. CDR3: CASSYGTSYEQYF. DNA of the CDR3: TGTGCCAGCAGTTACGGGACTAGCTACGAGCAGTACTTC.

This clone was counted between two and nine times. The rearrangement links TRBV28 to TRBJ1-2; the D gene is possibly TRBD1 (5 bases). Germline V gene lookup returns CDR1 MDHEN and CDR2 SYDVKM. V lost 5 bases, J lost 9 bases, and 16 bases lay in between. CDR3 size: 13 residues. The CDR3 bases are TGTGCCAGCAGTCAAGGTGTTCGGGGGAGCTACACCTTC. It encodes CASSQGVRGSYTF.

The chain combines TRBV5-1 with TRBJ1-6; D might be TRBD1 (6 bases). CDR1 and CDR2 (germline): SGHRS, YFSETQ. The CDR3 runs to 13 residues. V was pared by 5 bases and J by 6 bases, with 9 bases between. The CDR3 sequence is CASSPRGNSPLHF. Written as DNA, the CDR3 is TGCGCCAGCAGTCCCAGGGGTAATTCACCCCTCCACTTT.

The chain combines TRBV7-8 with TRBJ1-2; TRBD1 aligns across 7 bases. J lost 4 bases, V lost 5 bases, and 10 bases had no gene match. The CDR3 has 15 amino acids. CDR1 is SGHVS and CDR2 is FQNEAQ in the germline V gene. The CDR3: CASSRRREGAYGYTF. The CDR3 bases are TGTGCCAGCAGCCGAAGGCGGGAGGGGGCCTATGGCTACACCTTC.

This chain uses TRBV18 with TRBJ2-1, with 8 bases that match TRBD2. Germline lookup yields CDR1 KGHSH and CDR2 LQKENI. The CDR3 length is 16 residues. Trimming removed 3 bases from V and 3 bases from J; junction bases left unmatched: 7. This CDR3 reads CASSPRSGKNYNEQFF. In DNA, the CDR3 is TGTGCCAGCTCACCGCGTAGCGGGAAAAACTACAATGAGCAGTTCTTC.

This clone was detected once. The chain carries TRBV28 and TRBJ2-7, with D uncertain. Germline CDR1 MDHEN, CDR2 SYDVKM. CDR3 size: 12 residues. CDR3 amino acids: CVTTPSTYEQYF. Here the CDR3 DNA reads TGTGTCACGACACCATCAACCTACGAGCAGTACTTC.

The gene calls are TRBV5-5 and TRBJ2-7, with D maybe TRBD1 (6 bases). Germline CDR1 and CDR2: SGHKS and YYEKEE (reference sequence). V was shortened by 4 bases and J by 3 bases, with 17 bases between the two germline ends. The CDR3 is made up of 15 amino acids. CDR3 in DNA: TGTGCCAGCAGCCCGGGCACAGGGACCAACTACGAGCAGTACTTC. This gives the protein CASSPGTGTNYEQYF.

The chain is built from TRBV28 and TRBJ2-7; a weak D match, TRBD2 (7 bases). Germline V lookup: CDR1 MDHEN, CDR2 SYDVKM. This CDR3 has 15 residues. Trimming pared 2 bases from V and 0 bases from J, leaving 11 bases between. CDR3 coding DNA: TGTGCCAGCAGTTTAGGGGGGGGCCTCTCCTACGAGCAGTACTTC. Protein: CASSLGGGLSYEQYF.

This chain connects TRBV28 to TRBJ2-7; TRBD1 agrees at 7 bases. The CDR3 consists of 14 residues. With 2 bases clipped from V and 3 bases from J, the junction kept 4 bases outside the gene matches. CDR1 and CDR2 from the germline V gene are MDHEN and SYDVKM. The CDR3 reads CASSLIGTDYEQYF. CDR3 nucleotides: TGTGCCAGCAGTTTAATCGGGACAGACTACGAGCAGTACTTC.

J is TRBJ2-5 and V is TRBV5-6; D is unclear. The CDR3 is 13 amino acids. Germline-derived CDR1 and CDR2 are SGHDT and YYEEEE. The ends were cut back, 0 bases at V and 2 bases at J, with 5 bases in the middle. CDR3 DNA sequence: TGTGCCAGCAGCTTGGTCGGGCAAGAGACCCAGTACTTC. This encodes CASSLVGQETQYF. The full variable domain, completed using reference TRBV5-6 and TRBJ2-5, is DAGVTQSPTHLIKTRGQQVTLRCSPKSGHDTVSWYQQALGQGPQFIFQYYEEEERQRGNFPDRFSGHQFPNYSSELNVNALLLGDSALYLCASSLVGQETQYFGPGTRLLVL.

The V gene is TRBV6-1, the J gene TRBJ2-3, with 9 bases fitting TRBD2. After removal of 4 bases from V and 2 bases from J, the junction contained 7 bases not matched to a gene. The CDR3 spans 16 residues. In germline, CDR1 is MNHNS, CDR2 SASEGT. CDR3 region: CASSVSSGAPTDTQYF. As DNA, the CDR3 is TGTGCCAGCAGTGTCTCTAGCGGGGCCCCCACAGATACGCAGTATTTT.

The chain uses TRBV27 and TRBJ2-4; 9 nucleotides line up with TRBD2. The germline CDR1 and CDR2 sequences are MNHEY and SMNVEV (reference sequence). The junction had 15 bases not matched to a gene; V was cut back by 10 bases and J by 2 bases. There are 17 residues in the CDR3. The CDR3 region has the DNA TGTGCCAAACTGCGGGGACTAGCCCTTCGTCCCAAAAACATTCAGTACTTC. Translation gives CAKLRGLALRPKNIQYF.

This chain links TRBV18 with TRBJ1-5, with D unresolved. The CDR3 consists of 14 residues. V was cut by 5 bases and J by 0 bases, with 8 bases left in between. Germline V gene sequence: CDR1 KGHSH, CDR2 LQKENI. The chain's CDR3 is CASSVQHSNQPQHF. Written as DNA, the CDR3 is TGTGCCAGCTCAGTACAGCATAGCAATCAGCCCCAGCATTTT.

The chain employs TRBV25-1 and TRBJ2-5; tentatively, D is TRBD1 (6 bases). This CDR3 spans 14 amino acids. The germline gives CDR1 MGHDK, CDR2 SYGVNS. The V and J ends lost 6 bases and 1 base respectively, with 12 bases between them. CDR3 residues: CASRAQGSQETQYF. The CDR3 region has the DNA TGTGCCAGCAGGGCACAGGGTTCCCAAGAGACCCAGTACTTC.

The CDR3 DNA reads as TGCAGCGGGGGTCGGGGGGCTTACAATGAGCAGTTCTTC. It specifies CSGGRGAYNEQFF. The chain uses TRBV29-1 and TRBJ2-1; the D gene is possibly TRBD2 (7 bases). The CDR3 has 13 residues. Trimming removed 7 bases from V and 4 bases from J, with 14 bases in between. Germline V lookup: CDR1 SQVTM, CDR2 ANQGSEA.

The V and J genes are TRBV30 and TRBJ1-2; the D is unclear. Germline values: CDR1 GTSNPN, CDR2 SVGIG (reference sequence). V was cut by 0 bases and J by 6 bases, with 14 bases left in between. The CDR3 covers 14 residues. This CDR3 is CAWSVPPFPNGYTF. The CDR3, as DNA: TGTGCCTGGAGTGTACCGCCTTTCCCTAATGGCTACACCTTC.

V and J are TRBV7-9 and TRBJ1-3; 10 nucleotides agree with TRBD1. The J segment lost 0 bases and the V segment lost 3 bases, leaving 2 bases of the junction unmatched. The CDR3 is 16 amino acids. Germline loops: CDR1 SEHNR, CDR2 FQNEAQ (reference sequence). As DNA, the CDR3 is TGTGCCAGCAGCTTTGGACAGGGGGACTCTGGAAACACCATATATTTT. As protein: CASSFGQGDSGNTIYF.

The V call is TRBV6-4, the J call TRBJ2-3; TRBD2 agrees at 8 bases. Germline CDR1 is MRHNA and CDR2 is SNTAGT. This CDR3 has 15 residues. V shed 4 bases and J 3 bases; nucleotides not matched to a gene: 6. CDR3 region: CASSGRGGRTDTQYF. Written as DNA, the CDR3 is TGTGCCAGCAGTGGACGGGGGGGCCGGACAGATACGCAGTATTTT.

V is TRBV7-2 and J is TRBJ2-3; 14 positions agree with TRBD2. This CDR3 has 17 residues. Germline V lookup: CDR1 SGHTA, CDR2 FQGNSA. J lost 4 bases, V lost 5 bases, and 8 bases had no gene match. This CDR3 is CASSRSTSGGAADTQYF. The CDR3 nucleotides are TGTGCCAGCAGCCGATCGACTAGCGGGGGGGCAGCAGATACGCAGTATTTT.

The chain combines TRBV6-5 with TRBJ1-6; 10 nucleotides align to TRBD1. Germline-derived CDR1 and CDR2 are MNHEY and SVGAGI. This CDR3 comprises 16 residues. After removal of 2 bases from V and 8 bases from J, the junction contained 6 bases not matched to a gene. The CDR3 sequence: CASSYTKGTGDSPLHF. CDR3 nucleotides: TGTGCCAGCAGTTACACAAAAGGGACAGGGGATTCACCCCTCCACTTT.

The chain combines TRBV19 with TRBJ1-2, with D possibly being TRBD1 (5 bases). Trimming left V 7 bases short and J 5 bases short, with 11 bases between. Per the germline V gene, CDR1 is LNHDA and CDR2 is SQIVND (reference sequence). The CDR3 is 12 amino acids. In nucleotides, the CDR3 is TGTGCCAGTAAACCCGGGGGGTATGGCTACACCTTC. Protein sequence: CASKPGGYGYTF.

This chain links TRBV9 with TRBJ1-4; 11 bases are shared with TRBD1. From germline, CDR1 is SGDLS and CDR2 YYNGEE. V was clipped by 2 bases and J by 7 bases; unmatched bases: 4. This CDR3 has 15 residues. The CDR3 coding sequence is TGTGCCAGCAGCGTGGACAGGGGGCTTTTTGAAAAACTGTTTTTT. Protein: CASSVDRGLFEKLFF. Full variable domain (rest looked up from reference TRBV9 and TRBJ1-4): DSGVTQTPKHLITATGQRVTLRCSPRSGDLSVYWYQQSLDQGLQFLIQYYNGEERAKGNILERFSAQQFPDLHSELNLSSLELGDSALYFCASSVDRGLFEKLFFGSGTQLSVL.